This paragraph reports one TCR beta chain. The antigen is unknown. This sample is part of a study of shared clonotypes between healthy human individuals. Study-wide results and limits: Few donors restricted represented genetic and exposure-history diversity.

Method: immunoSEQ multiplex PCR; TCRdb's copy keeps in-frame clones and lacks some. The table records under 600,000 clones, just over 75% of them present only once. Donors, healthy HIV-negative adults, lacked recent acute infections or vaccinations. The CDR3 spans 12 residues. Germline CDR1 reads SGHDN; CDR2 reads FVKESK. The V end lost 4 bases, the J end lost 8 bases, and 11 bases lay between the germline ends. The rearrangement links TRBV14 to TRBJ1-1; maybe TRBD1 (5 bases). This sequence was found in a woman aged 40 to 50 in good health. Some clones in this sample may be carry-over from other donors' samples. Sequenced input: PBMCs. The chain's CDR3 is CASSPTGDEAFF. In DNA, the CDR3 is TGTGCCAGCAGCCCAACCGGGGACGAAGCTTTCTTT.